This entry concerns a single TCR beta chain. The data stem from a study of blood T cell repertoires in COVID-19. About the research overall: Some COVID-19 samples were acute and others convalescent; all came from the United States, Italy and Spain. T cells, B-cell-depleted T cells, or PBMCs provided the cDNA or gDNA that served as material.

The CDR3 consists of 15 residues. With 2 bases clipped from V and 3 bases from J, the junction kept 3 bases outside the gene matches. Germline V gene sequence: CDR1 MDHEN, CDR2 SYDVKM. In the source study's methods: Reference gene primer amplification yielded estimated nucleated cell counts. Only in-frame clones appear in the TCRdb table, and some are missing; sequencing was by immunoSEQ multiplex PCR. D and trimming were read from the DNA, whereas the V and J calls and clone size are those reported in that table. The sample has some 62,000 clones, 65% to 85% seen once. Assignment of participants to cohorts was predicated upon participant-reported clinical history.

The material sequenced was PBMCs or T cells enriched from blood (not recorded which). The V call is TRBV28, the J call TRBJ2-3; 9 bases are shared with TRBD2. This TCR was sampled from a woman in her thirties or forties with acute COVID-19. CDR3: CASSLPSGVTDTQYF. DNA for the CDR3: TGTGCCAGCAGTTTACCTAGCGGGGTGACAGATACGCAGTATTTT.